What follows describes a single T cell receptor beta chain. Its antigen is not known. This sample stems from a study of CD8 T cells in ankylosing spondylitis. Quantitative molecular-barcoded 5'-RACE generated the TCR beta libraries. TCRdb re-analysed the 5' RACE reads in MiXCR, keeping a single row per CDR3 protein. In the table there are about 340,000 distinct CDR3 sequences, approximately 8% of which are singletons. General observations from the study: In synovial fluid and blood from reactive arthritis, some motif variants were previously reported. What seemed typical of ankylosing spondylitis blood was a TCR beta motif built from several highly homologous variants.

This CDR3 comprises 12 residues. The trim removed 6 bases at V and 15 bases at J, leaving 5 bases unmatched. Germline CDR1 DFQATT, CDR2 SNEGSKA (reference sequence). The chain recombines TRBV20-1 with TRBJ2-1, with 16 nucleotides matching TRBD2. Sequencing was done on a sample of blood, either unsorted or a sorted T cell fraction (not recorded which). The sequence came from a male donor with ankylosing spondylitis. The CDR3 region has the DNA TGCAGTGCGGGGACTAGCGGGAGGGCCGGGTTCTTC. The encoded protein is CSAGTSGRAGFF.